This note documents a single TCR beta chain sequence. This sample is drawn from a study of blood T cell repertoires in COVID-19. After removal of 5 bases from V and 1 base from J, the junction contained 4 bases not matched to a gene. Germline CDR1 and CDR2: SGHTA and FQGNSA. This CDR3 region has 17 residues. Produced via immunoSEQ multiplex PCR; TCRdb's table is partial and in-frame only. The sample lists around 32,000 clones; about 86% were seen once. The sample comprised peripheral blood. The TCR originated in a woman of 80 years or more with active or convalescent COVID-19. The V gene is TRBV7-2, the J gene TRBJ2-3, with 15 bases lining up with TRBD2. The chain's CDR3 is CASSAWTSGRGTDTQYF. CDR3 sequence (DNA): TGTGCCAGCAGCGCCTGGACTAGCGGGAGGGGCACAGATACGCAGTATTTT.